This TCR beta chain was profiled in a study of T-cell reconstitution after alpha-beta-depleted transplantation in children. Study-level points and caveats: Expanded graft clones, several hundred of them, were reportedly the source of alpha-beta T cells about two months after transplant.

Details on this clonotype: Its target is not known.

Using unique molecular identifiers, the investigators prepared the TCRbeta library. TCRdb re-analysed the PCR reads in MiXCR, keeping a single row per CDR3 protein. The sample holds a few hundred thousand distinct CDR3 sequences, more than 20% seen once. V was cut by 4 bases and J by 6 bases, with 10 bases left in between. The CDR3 contains 11 residues. Germline V gene sequence: CDR1 SQVTM, CDR2 ANQGSEA. V usage is TRBV29-1 and J usage is TRBJ2-7; D remains ambiguous. Sequenced here: PBMCs, mostly from graft donor cells, sampled 180 days after TCRalphabeta/CD19-depleted stem cell transplant. The receptor was derived from a male patient aged 10 to 17 who had a stem cell transplant for acute lymphoblastic leukemia, so the T cells may come from the graft donor. CDR3 DNA sequence: TGCAGCGTTGTTTCTCCGGCCGAGCAGTACTTC. Its protein is CSVVSPAEQYF.